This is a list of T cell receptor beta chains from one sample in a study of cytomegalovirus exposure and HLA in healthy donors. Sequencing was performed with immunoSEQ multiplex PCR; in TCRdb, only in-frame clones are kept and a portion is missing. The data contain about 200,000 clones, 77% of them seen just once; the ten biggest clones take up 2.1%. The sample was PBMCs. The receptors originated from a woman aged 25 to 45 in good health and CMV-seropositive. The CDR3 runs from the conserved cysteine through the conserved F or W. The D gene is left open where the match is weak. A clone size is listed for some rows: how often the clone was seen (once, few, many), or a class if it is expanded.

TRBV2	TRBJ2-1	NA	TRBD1	CASSEGPKQGFSEQFF	TGTGCCAGCAGTGAAGGCCCGAAACAGGGGTTTAGTGAGCAGTTCTTC
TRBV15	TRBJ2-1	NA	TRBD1	CATSRLHLTGQGWGRVSYNEQFF	TGTGCCACCAGCAGACTCCACCTTACGGGACAGGGATGGGGGAGGGTGTCCTACAATGAGCAGTTCTTC
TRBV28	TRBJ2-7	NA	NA	CASSPPAYEQYF	TGTGCCAGCAGCCCGCCGGCCTACGAGCAGTACTTC
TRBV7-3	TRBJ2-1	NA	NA	CASSSRSSGDYNEQFF	TGTGCCAGCAGCTCCCGTAGTAGCGGAGACTACAATGAGCAGTTCTTC
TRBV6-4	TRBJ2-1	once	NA	CASSRTRRARNEQFF	TGTGCCAGCAGCCGAACTAGACGGGCTCGCAATGAGCAGTTCTTC
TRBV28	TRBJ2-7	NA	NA	CASSLTVPGVDEQYF	TGTGCCAGCAGTTTAACGGTTCCAGGGGTGGACGAGCAGTACTTC
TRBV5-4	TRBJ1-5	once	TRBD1	CASSLQGVNQPQHF	TGTGCCAGCAGCCTACAGGGGGTCAATCAGCCCCAGCATTTT
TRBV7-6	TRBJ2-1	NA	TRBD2	CASSLITSGGNEQFF	TGTGCCAGCAGCTTAATAACTAGCGGGGGCAATGAGCAGTTCTTC
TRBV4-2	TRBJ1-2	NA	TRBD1	CASSQEQGTNYGYTF	TGTGCCAGCAGCCAAGAACAGGGGACTAACTATGGCTACACCTTC
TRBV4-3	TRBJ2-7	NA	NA	CASSQDAVSSYEQYF	TGCGCCAGCAGCCAAGACGCAGTTTCGTCCTACGAGCAGTACTTC
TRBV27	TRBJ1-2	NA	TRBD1	CASRLTGGSGYGYTF	TGTGCCAGCAGACTGACAGGGGGCTCGGGGTATGGCTACACCTTC
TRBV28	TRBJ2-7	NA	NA	CASIPGSADGYEQYF	TGCGCCAGCATCCCGGGATCGGCGGATGGCTACGAGCAGTACTTC
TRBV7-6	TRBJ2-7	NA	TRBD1	CASSFRQGTYEQYF	TGTGCCAGCAGCTTTAGACAGGGAACCTACGAGCAGTACTTC
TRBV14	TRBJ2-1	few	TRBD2	CASSQGLAVHPPSYNEQFF	TGTGCCAGCAGCCAAGGGCTAGCGGTCCATCCTCCCTCCTACAATGAGCAGTTCTTC
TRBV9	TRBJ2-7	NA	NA	CASSPYPFGEQYF	TGTGCCAGCAGCCCCTATCCCTTCGGTGAGCAGTACTTC
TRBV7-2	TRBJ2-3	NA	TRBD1	CASSFRQGDTQYF	TGTGCCAGCAGCTTCAGACAGGGAGATACGCAGTATTTT
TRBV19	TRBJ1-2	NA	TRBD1	CASSARTGGPYGYTF	TGTGCCAGTAGTGCCCGGACAGGGGGGCCTTATGGCTACACCTTC
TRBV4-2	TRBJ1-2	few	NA	CASSQEYLGRDGYTF	TGTGCCAGCAGCCAAGAGTACTTGGGCAGGGATGGCTACACCTTC
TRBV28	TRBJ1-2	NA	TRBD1	CASSQSGQATYGYTF	TGTGCCAGCAGCCAATCCGGACAGGCAACCTATGGCTACACCTTC
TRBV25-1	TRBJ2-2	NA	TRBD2	CASSALSGGAGTGELFF	TGTGCCAGCAGTGCTCTTAGCGGGGGGGCGGGCACCGGGGAGCTGTTTTTT
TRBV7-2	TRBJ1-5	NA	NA	CASSFAGKSNQPQHF	TGTGCCAGCAGCTTTGCAGGGAAGAGCAATCAGCCCCAGCATTTT
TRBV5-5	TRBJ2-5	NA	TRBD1	CASSLSIGQGEETQYF	TGTGCCAGCAGCCTCTCCATTGGACAGGGAGAGGAGACCCAGTACTTC
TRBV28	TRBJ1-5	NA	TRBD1	CASKSGGLGNQPQHF	TGTGCCAGCAAATCAGGGGGACTAGGCAATCAGCCCCAGCATTTT
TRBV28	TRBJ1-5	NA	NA	CASSFSGEIQPQHF	TGTGCCAGCAGTTTTTCGGGGGAGATTCAGCCCCAGCATTTT
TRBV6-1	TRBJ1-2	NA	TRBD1	CASSAQRQGEGGYTF	TGTGCCAGCAGTGCCCAACGACAGGGGGAAGGGGGCTACACCTTC
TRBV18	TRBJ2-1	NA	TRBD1	CASSSGQGSYNEQFF	TGTGCCAGCTCATCAGGACAGGGAAGCTACAATGAGCAGTTCTTC
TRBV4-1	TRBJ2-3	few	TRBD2	CASSQGAGTDTQYF	TGCGCCAGCAGCCAGGGAGCGGGAACAGATACGCAGTATTTT
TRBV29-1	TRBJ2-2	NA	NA	CSVEDRQGPGELFF	TGCAGCGTTGAAGATCGGCAGGGGCCCGGGGAGCTGTTTTTT
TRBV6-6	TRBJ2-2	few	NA	CASETGNTGELFF	TGTGCCAGCGAGACAGGGAACACCGGGGAGCTGTTTTTT
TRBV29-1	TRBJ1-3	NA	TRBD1	CSASDRAGNTIYF	TGCAGCGCCTCCGACAGGGCTGGAAACACCATATATTTT
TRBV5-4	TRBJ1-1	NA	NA	CASSSQNSGAYTEAFF	TGTGCCAGCAGCTCACAGAATTCAGGGGCTTACACTGAAGCTTTCTTT
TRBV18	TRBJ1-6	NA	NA	CASSPDRSSYNSPLHF	TGTGCCAGCTCCCCCGACAGGAGCTCCTATAATTCACCCCTCCACTTT
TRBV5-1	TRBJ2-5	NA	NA	CASSLASSAQGTQYF	TGCGCCAGCAGCTTGGCCTCGTCTGCCCAGGGGACCCAGTACTTC
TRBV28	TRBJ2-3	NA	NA	CASALVGLSTDTQYF	TGTGCCAGCGCCCTCGTGGGGCTCAGCACAGATACGCAGTATTTT
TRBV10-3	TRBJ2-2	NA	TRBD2	CAISDPLGSGGDNGELFF	TGTGCCATCAGTGATCCCCTGGGCAGCGGGGGGGATAACGGGGAGCTGTTTTTT
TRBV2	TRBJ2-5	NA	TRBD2	CASSAGLAGEETQYF	TGTGCCAGCAGTGCCGGACTAGCGGGGGAAGAGACCCAGTACTTC
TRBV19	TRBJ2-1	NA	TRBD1	CASSTTGGIDEQFF	TGTGCCAGTAGTACAACAGGGGGTATAGATGAGCAGTTCTTC
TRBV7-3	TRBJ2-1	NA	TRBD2	CASSLIVLAASYNEQFF	TGTGCCAGCAGCTTAATCGTCCTAGCGGCATCCTACAATGAGCAGTTCTTC
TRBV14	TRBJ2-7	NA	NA	CASSQVDPRTGGTYEQYF	TGTGCCAGCAGCCAAGTGGACCCGCGGACAGGAGGGACCTACGAGCAGTACTTC
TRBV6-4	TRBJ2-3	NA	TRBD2	CASSDSSGPTTDTQYF	TGTGCCAGCAGTGACTCTAGCGGGCCTACCACAGATACGCAGTATTTT
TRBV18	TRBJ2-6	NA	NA	CASSPQQGSGANVLTF	TGTGCCAGCTCCCCCCAACAGGGCTCTGGGGCCAACGTCCTGACTTTC
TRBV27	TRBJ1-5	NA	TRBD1	CASSLGLSGGIWPQHF	TGTGCCAGCAGTTTGGGGTTATCAGGGGGAATCTGGCCCCAGCATTTT
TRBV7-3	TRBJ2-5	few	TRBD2	CASSPYPGLAGRGAQYF	TGTGCCAGCAGCCCCTATCCGGGACTAGCGGGCCGGGGGGCCCAGTACTTC
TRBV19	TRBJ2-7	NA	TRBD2	CASSAQGGAYEQYF	TGTGCCAGTAGTGCCCAGGGAGGGGCCTACGAGCAGTACTTC
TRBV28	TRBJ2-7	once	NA	CASCSYLYEQYF	TGTGCCAGCTGTAGTTACCTTTACGAGCAGTACTTC
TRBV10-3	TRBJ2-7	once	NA	CATGLGFDEQYF	TGTGCCACCGGGTTGGGTTTCGACGAGCAGTACTTC
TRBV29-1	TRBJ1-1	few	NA	CSVASQGNTEAFF	TGCAGCGTTGCTTCGCAGGGAAACACTGAAGCTTTCTTT
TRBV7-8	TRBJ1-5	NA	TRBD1	CASSLGTGSNQPQHF	TGTGCCAGCAGCCTTGGGACAGGTTCCAATCAGCCCCAGCATTTT